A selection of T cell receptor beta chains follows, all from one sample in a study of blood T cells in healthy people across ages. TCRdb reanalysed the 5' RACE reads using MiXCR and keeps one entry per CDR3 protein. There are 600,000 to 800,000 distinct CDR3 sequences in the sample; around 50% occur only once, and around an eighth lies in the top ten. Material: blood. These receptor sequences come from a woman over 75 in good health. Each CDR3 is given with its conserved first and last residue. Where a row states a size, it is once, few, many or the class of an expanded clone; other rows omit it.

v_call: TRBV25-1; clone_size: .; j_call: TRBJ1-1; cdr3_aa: CASSARVNTEAFF
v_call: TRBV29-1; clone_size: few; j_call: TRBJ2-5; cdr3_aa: CSVGKRTGRYNEQYF
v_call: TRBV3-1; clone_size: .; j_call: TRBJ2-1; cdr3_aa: CASSPTSPLPYNEQFF
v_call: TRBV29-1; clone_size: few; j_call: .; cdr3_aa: CSVGYNEQYF
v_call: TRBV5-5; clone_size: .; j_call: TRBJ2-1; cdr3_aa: CASSFPAGWAPEDNEQFF
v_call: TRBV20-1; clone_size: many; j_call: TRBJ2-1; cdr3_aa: CSASLYLGYNEQFF
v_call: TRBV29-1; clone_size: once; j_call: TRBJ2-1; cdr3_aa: CSVDYSGGVDNEQFF
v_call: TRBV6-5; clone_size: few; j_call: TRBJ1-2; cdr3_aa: CASTNWEGLGGYTF
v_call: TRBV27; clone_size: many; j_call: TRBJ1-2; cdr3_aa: CASRRLSVLGGYTF
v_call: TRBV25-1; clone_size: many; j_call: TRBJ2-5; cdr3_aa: CASSSPEGPQETQYF
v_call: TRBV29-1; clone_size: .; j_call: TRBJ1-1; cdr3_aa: CSVEGVGSGDTEAFF
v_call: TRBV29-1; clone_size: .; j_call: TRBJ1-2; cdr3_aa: CSVERTGSFGYTF
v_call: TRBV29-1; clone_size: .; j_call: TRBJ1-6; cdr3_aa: CSVALIAGRTSPLHF
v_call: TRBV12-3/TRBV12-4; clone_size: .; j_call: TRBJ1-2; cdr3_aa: CASSFGVGYGYTF
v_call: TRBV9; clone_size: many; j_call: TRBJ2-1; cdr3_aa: CASSVAYSGTANEQFF
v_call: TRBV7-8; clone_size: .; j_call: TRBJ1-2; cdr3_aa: CASSLEGGRYTF
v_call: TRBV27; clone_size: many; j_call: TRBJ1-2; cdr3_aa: CASREGFDYGYTF
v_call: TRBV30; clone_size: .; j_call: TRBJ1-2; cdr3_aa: CAGPGQGIDYGYTF
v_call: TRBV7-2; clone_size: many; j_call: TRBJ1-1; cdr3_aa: CASSPQRTGTTEAFF
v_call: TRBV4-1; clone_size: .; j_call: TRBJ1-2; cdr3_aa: CASSQDEGEIGYGYTF
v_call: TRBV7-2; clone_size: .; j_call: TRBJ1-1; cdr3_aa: CASSLGTGREAFF
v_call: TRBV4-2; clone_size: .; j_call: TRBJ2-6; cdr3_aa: CASSQDHPNSGANVLTF
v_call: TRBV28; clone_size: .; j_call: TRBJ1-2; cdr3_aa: CASRARGQPPNYGYTF
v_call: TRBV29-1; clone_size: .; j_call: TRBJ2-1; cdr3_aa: CSGCRELGEQFF
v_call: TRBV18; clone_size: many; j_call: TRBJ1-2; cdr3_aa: CASSEQGSYTF
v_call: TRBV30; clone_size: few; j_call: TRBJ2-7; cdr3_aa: CAWTRSGNHEQYF
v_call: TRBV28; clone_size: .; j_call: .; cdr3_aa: CATNRGPLNEQYF
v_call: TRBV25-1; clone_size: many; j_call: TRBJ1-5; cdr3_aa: CASSMGLNQPQHF
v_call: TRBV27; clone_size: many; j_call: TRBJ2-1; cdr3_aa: CASSLPALGSGRAYEQFF
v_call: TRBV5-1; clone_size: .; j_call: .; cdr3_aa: CASSSTSGRFEQYF
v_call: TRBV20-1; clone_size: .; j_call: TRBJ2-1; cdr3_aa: CSASTGGETQFF
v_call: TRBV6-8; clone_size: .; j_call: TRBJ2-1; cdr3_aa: CASSYGVAVGDNEQFF
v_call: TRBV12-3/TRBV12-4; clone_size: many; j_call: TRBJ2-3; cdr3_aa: CASSHQGVTDTQYF
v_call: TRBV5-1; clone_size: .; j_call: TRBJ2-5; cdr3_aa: CASSLVLQGAETQYF
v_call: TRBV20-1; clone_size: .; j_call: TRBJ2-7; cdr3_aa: CSARDLEEEQYF
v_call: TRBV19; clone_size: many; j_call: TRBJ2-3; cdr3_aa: CASSISAVADTQYF
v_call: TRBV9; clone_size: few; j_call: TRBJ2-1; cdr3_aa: CASSVGAGAYNEQFF
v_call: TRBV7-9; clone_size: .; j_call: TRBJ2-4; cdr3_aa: CASSREGPPGLQYF
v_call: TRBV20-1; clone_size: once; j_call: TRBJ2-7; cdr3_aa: CSARTPPSYEQYF
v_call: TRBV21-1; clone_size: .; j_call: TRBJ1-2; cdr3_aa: CASRGVRRANGYTF
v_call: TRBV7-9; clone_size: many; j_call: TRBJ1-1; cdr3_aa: CASSPDSLNTEAFF
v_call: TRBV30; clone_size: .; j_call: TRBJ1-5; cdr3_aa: CAWRKGGNQPQHF
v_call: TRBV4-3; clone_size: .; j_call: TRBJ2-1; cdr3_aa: CASSQDRSDYNEQFF
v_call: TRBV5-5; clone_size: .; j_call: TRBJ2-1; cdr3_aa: CASKNSSYNEQFF
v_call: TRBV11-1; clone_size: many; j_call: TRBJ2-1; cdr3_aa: CASSSIAGRANEQFF
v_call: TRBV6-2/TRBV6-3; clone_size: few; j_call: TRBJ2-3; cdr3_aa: CASSNLDSIGTDTQYF
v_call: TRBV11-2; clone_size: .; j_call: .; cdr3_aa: CASSSWGNSYNEQYF
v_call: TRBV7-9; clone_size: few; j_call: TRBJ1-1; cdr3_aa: CASRLQDRNTEAFF
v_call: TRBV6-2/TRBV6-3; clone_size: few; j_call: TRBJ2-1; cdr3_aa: CASSSLGEGREQFF
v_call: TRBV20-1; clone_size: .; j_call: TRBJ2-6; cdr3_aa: CSARDQGRPSGANVLTF
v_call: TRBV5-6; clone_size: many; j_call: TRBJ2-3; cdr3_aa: CASSSPGGTDTQYF
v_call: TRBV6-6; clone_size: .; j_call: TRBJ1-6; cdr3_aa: CASSYRQVVGVPLHF
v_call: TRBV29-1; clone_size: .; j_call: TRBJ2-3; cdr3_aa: CSVMSPNTQYF
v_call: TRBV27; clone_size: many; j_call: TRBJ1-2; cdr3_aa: CASSLSWTGTYGYTF
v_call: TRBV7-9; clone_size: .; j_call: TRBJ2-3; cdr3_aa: CASSFVQGTQYF
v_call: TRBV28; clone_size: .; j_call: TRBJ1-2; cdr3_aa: CASSPPVSSYGYTF
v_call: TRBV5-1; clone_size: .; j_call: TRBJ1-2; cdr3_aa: CASSESGAGNYGYTF
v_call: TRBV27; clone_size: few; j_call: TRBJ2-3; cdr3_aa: CASSRNPLGTDTQYF
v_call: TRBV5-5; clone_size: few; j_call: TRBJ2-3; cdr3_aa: CASSLVHYTQYF